This T cell receptor beta chain comes out of a study of blood T cell repertoires in COVID-19. CDR1 is MNHEY and CDR2 is SVGEGT in the germline V gene. This CDR3 spans 16 amino acids. Trimming stripped 5 bases from V and 2 bases from J, with 16 bases between. TCRdb's table, derived via immunoSEQ multiplex PCR, lists solely in-frame clones and lacks some. The repertoire holds around 120,000 clones, approximately 90% seen once, with more than 1.5% in the top ten. The rearrangement uses TRBV6-2 or TRBV6-3 and TRBJ2-1; D might be TRBD2 (5 bases). The specimen was peripheral blood. The source is a human donor in a cohort sampled during active COVID-19. CDR3 sequence reads: CASSVQQGLTYNEQFF. The CDR3 DNA reads as TGTGCCAGCAGTGTACAACAAGGACTTACCTACAATGAGCAGTTCTTC.